This T cell receptor (beta chain) was recovered during a study of control samples from healthy donors and cancer patients. The data were produced by immunoSEQ multiplex PCR, yet TCRdb's version contains in-frame clones alone and is incomplete. Of some 45,000 clones in the sample, around 78% were seen once. The CDR3 loop spans 19 amino acids. Trimming cost V 8 bases and J 0 bases, with 27 bases left between them. Germline CDR1 and CDR2: SGHAT and FQNNGV. Sequencing input: blood. This TCR was sampled from a man between 60 and 75 years old in good health. The chain has TRBV11-2 and TRBJ2-3; maybe TRBD2 (7 bases). CDR3 region: CASGGVRGPVPASTDTQYF. The CDR3 region has the DNA TGTGCCAGCGGGGGGGTCAGGGGCCCAGTTCCAGCTAGCACAGATACGCAGTATTTT. Filled out from reference TRBV11-2 and TRBJ2-3, the complete variable domain reads EAGVAQSPRYKIIEKRQSVAFWCNPISGHATLYWYQQILGQGPKLLIQFQNNGVVDDSQLPKDRFSAERLKGVDSTLKIQPAKLEDSAVYLCASGGVRGPVPASTDTQYFGPGTRLTVL.